The 27 T cell receptor beta chains listed next were all sequenced from one sample in a study of CD8+ T cells in alopecia areata. Sequencing relied on a cDNA template that was reverse transcribed from extracted RNA. Profiled with immunoSEQ multiplex PCR; TCRdb holds only in-frame clones, not every one. The sample has fewer than 200,000 clones, just under 60% seen once; the top ten hold roughly 14%. This sample comprised CD4+ T cells sorted from blood, obtained at week 0. These receptors were taken from a human donor with alopecia areata.

This chain links TRBV6-1 with TRBJ1-6; no reliable D call. The V gene lost 2 bases and the J gene lost 7 bases, with 15 bases spanning the gap. Germline loops: CDR1 MNHNS, CDR2 SASEGT. This CDR3 contains 16 residues. The CDR3 nucleotides read TGTGCCAGCAGTGAATTGGTCGGGGTGAGGAATTCACCCCTCCACTTT. Protein product: CASSELVGVRNSPLHF.

This clone appeared a few times. This sequence joins TRBV5-6 and TRBJ2-5, with a tentative D call TRBD1 (6 bases). The V gene's germline CDR1 is SGHDT and CDR2 YYEEEE. This CDR3 is built from 16 residues. Trimming cost V 2 bases and J 6 bases, with 20 bases left between them. CDR3 bases: TGTGCCAGCAGCTTTGATGGGCGAGGCAGGGGAAAGACCCAGTACTTC. Translating it yields CASSFDGRGRGKTQYF.

The chain links TRBV27 to TRBJ1-6, with D hard to call. V lost 0 bases to trimming and J lost 10 bases, with 10 bases between them. This CDR3 has 14 amino acids. Germline CDR1 reads MNHEY; CDR2 reads SMNVEV (reference sequence). The CDR3 DNA is TGTGCCAGCAGTTTATCGAGCAGACCATCACCCCTCCACTTT. This sequence encodes CASSLSSRPSPLHF.

The chain has TRBV9 and TRBJ2-3, with a weak D call TRBD2 (6 bases). The CDR3 is 18 residues long. V was cut by 3 bases and J by 1 base, with 21 bases left in between. Germline V CDR1 and CDR2: SGDLS, YYNGEE. The CDR3 loop reads CASSAPGGEVRGTDTQYF. The CDR3 DNA reads as TGTGCCAGCAGCGCTCCAGGCGGGGAAGTTCGGGGCACAGATACGCAGTATTTT.

The chain carries TRBV30 and TRBJ2-7, with 8 bases identical to TRBD1. Germline V gene sequence: CDR1 GTSNPN, CDR2 SVGIG (reference sequence). Trimming at V came to 3 bases and at J to 0 bases, leaving 16 bases not matched to a gene. The CDR3 is 18 amino acids. DNA for the CDR3: TGTGCCTGGAGAAAAGGGACAGGTACATTCTCGAGCTCCTACGAGCAGTACTTC. As protein: CAWRKGTGTFSSSYEQYF.

The rearrangement uses TRBV11-3 and TRBJ2-5; D is undetermined. V was cut by 5 bases and J by 6 bases, with 7 bases left in between. The length of the CDR3 is 11 residues. Germline loops: CDR1 SGHNT, CDR2 YENEEA. The CDR3 protein is CASSTRQTQYF. In DNA form, the CDR3 reads TGTGCCAGCAGCACTCGGCAGACCCAGTACTTC.

The V and J genes are TRBV6-1 and TRBJ2-7, with 7 bases fitting TRBD1. This CDR3 spans 13 amino acids. In germline, CDR1 is MNHNS, CDR2 SASEGT. The ends lost 4 bases at V and 5 bases at J; junction bases unmatched: 5. The CDR3 coding sequence is TGTGCCAGCAGTGCCGACAGGGCGAACGAGCAGTACTTC. Translation: CASSADRANEQYF.

The rearrangement uses TRBV4-1 and TRBJ1-2; 8 bases align to TRBD1. The J segment lost 4 bases and the V segment lost 0 bases, leaving 13 bases of the junction unmatched. CDR1 and CDR2 (germline): MGHRA, YSYEKL. This CDR3 has 18 amino acids. The CDR3 here is CASSQDRQGAGTIYGYTF. CDR3 nucleotide sequence: TGCGCCAGCAGCCAAGATCGGCAGGGGGCCGGAACAATCTATGGCTACACCTTC.

The gene calls are TRBV19 and TRBJ2-5; D gene ambiguous. This CDR3 is 13 amino acids long. The V gene lost 3 bases and the J gene lost 2 bases, with 7 bases spanning the gap. Germline V gives CDR1 LNHDA, CDR2 SQIVND (reference sequence). The CDR3 DNA is TGTGCCAGTAGTATCAACCGGCAAGAGACCCAGTACTTC. Residues: CASSINRQETQYF. Variable domain in full (rest from reference TRBV19 and TRBJ2-5): DGGITQSPKYLFRKEGQNVTLSCEQNLNHDAMYWYRQDPGQGLRLIYYSQIVNDFQKGDIAEGYSVSREKKESFPLTVTSAQKNPTAFYLCASSINRQETQYFGPGTRLLVL.

This clone has just one count. The genes are TRBV29-1 and TRBJ2-7; D gene uncertain. V was trimmed by 0 bases and J by 5 bases, leaving 8 bases between them. From germline, CDR1 is SQVTM and CDR2 ANQGSEA. The CDR3 sequence is 12 residues long. The CDR3 reads CSVEDPWDEQYF. CDR3 bases: TGCAGCGTTGAAGATCCCTGGGACGAGCAGTACTTC.

This clone has just a few counts. The chain combines TRBV5-1 with TRBJ2-5, with 8 bases that match TRBD2. V shed 4 bases, J shed 5 bases, and the junction held 7 bases outside the gene matches. Looked up from germline, CDR1 is SGHRS and CDR2 is YFSETQ. CDR3 length: 14 residues. CDR3 sequence reads: CASSPSGFGETQYF. For the CDR3, the DNA is TGCGCCAGCAGCCCTAGCGGGTTCGGGGAGACCCAGTACTTC.

This clone has a handful of counts. The chain carries TRBV5-1 and TRBJ1-5, with 7 bases matching TRBD1. This CDR3 has 14 residues. The trim removed 5 bases at V and 4 bases at J, leaving 6 bases unmatched. Germline V CDR1 and CDR2: SGHRS, YFSETQ. In nucleotides, the CDR3 is TGCGCCAGCAGTACAGGACAGGCTAATCAGCCCCAGCATTTT. It is translated as CASSTGQANQPQHF.

The sample holds one count of this clone. The V gene is TRBV29-1, the J gene TRBJ2-5; TRBD1 agrees at 8 bases. The V and J ends lost 7 bases and 4 bases, in that order; junction bases with no gene match: 11. The CDR3 runs 14 residues. Per germline, CDR1 SQVTM and CDR2 ANQGSEA. CDR3 coding DNA: TGCAGCGCCGACGGGCACCAGGGGGCAGAGACCCAGTACTTC. Translated: CSADGHQGAETQYF. Full variable domain (missing parts from reference TRBV29-1 and TRBJ2-5): SAVISQKPSRDICQRGTSLTIQCQVDSQVTMMFWYRQQPGQSLTLIATANQGSEATYESGFVIDKFPISRPNLTFSTLTVSNMSPEDSSIYLCSADGHQGAETQYFGPGTRLLVL.

The chain has TRBV30 and TRBJ2-3; 7 bases fit TRBD1. V trimming: 8 bases; J trimming: 2 bases; junction bases outside the gene matches: 4. This CDR3 has 12 amino acids. CDR1 is GTSNPN and CDR2 is SVGIG in the germline V gene (reference sequence). As DNA, the CDR3 is TGTGCCGGACAGGTAATCACAGATACGCAGTATTTT. Residues: CAGQVITDTQYF.

V usage is TRBV15 and J usage is TRBJ2-1; D not certain. The CDR3 sequence is 15 residues long. V lost 0 bases and J 2 bases, leaving 8 bases between the germline ends. CDR1 and CDR2 from the germline V gene are LNHNV and YYDKDF (reference sequence). CDR3 residues: CATSRDKATYNEQFF. CDR3 DNA: TGTGCCACCAGCAGAGATAAGGCCACCTACAATGAGCAGTTCTTC.

The chain is built from TRBV9 and TRBJ1-2; 7 bases are shared with TRBD1. From germline, CDR1 is SGDLS and CDR2 YYNGEE. V dropped 4 bases and J dropped 0; count of bases not matched to a gene: 9. This CDR3 has 16 residues. This chain's CDR3 is CASSFSTGVANYGYTF. The CDR3 region has the DNA TGTGCCAGCAGCTTCAGTACAGGGGTGGCTAACTATGGCTACACCTTC.

This clone occurred a few times. The J gene is TRBJ1-2, the V gene TRBV7-8, with 9 bases identical to TRBD1. This CDR3 comprises 14 residues. V dropped 5 bases and J dropped 2; count of bases not matched to a gene: 3. Germline V gives CDR1 SGHVS, CDR2 FQNEAQ. For the CDR3, the DNA is TGTGCCAGCAGCACCACAGGGGGCAACTATGGCTACACCTTC. Encoded protein: CASSTTGGNYGYTF.

This clone was counted between two and nine times. V gene TRBV4-1 combines with J gene TRBJ1-6; no firm D call. Trimming shortened V by 3 bases and J by 0 bases, and 12 bases separated the two germline ends. There are 17 residues in the CDR3. Germline V CDR1 and CDR2: MGHRA, YSYEKL. The CDR3 DNA reads as TGCGCCAGCAGCCAGGGAAGGACGGGCTCCTATAATTCACCCCTCCACTTT. Translation: CASSQGRTGSYNSPLHF.

This rearrangement joins TRBV25-1 to TRBJ2-3, with no clear D. The V end lost 2 bases, the J end lost 0 bases, and 12 bases lay between the germline ends. There are 16 residues in the CDR3. Looked up from germline, CDR1 is MGHDK and CDR2 is SYGVNS. CDR3 in DNA: TGTGCCAGCAGTGAACGGGCAGTCTCTAGCACAGATACGCAGTATTTT. This sequence encodes CASSERAVSSTDTQYF.

In DNA form, the CDR3 reads TGTGCCAGCAGCTTATCGGGAGGGCTTAACACTGAAGCTTTCTTT. This translates into CASSLSGGLNTEAFF. This chain joins TRBV7-2 and TRBJ1-1; D call uncertain. This CDR3 comprises 15 residues. V gave up 2 bases and J gave up 2 bases, with 12 bases separating them. CDR1 and CDR2 (germline): SGHTA, FQGNSA.

The chain has TRBV9 and TRBJ2-5; no clear D. The CDR3 is 14 residues long. The ends were cut back, 0 bases at V and 2 bases at J, with 8 bases in the middle. Germline CDR1 and CDR2: SGDLS and YYNGEE. The CDR3 DNA reads TGTGCCAGCAGCGTAGGAGTGAGGCAAGAGACCCAGTACTTC. Translating it yields CASSVGVRQETQYF.

V is TRBV2 and J is TRBJ2-3; D gene uncertain. This CDR3 contains 11 residues. CDR1 is SNHLY, CDR2 FYNNEI, per germline. V gave up 6 bases and J gave up 5 bases, with 6 bases separating them. The CDR3 DNA reads as TGTGCCAGCAGCCTTAAAGATACGCAGTATTTT. Translation: CASSLKDTQYF. Full variable domain (remainder filled in from reference TRBV2 and TRBJ2-3): EPEVTQTPSHQVTQMGQEVILRCVPISNHLYFYWYRQILGQKVEFLVSFYNNEISEKSEIFDDQFSVERPDGSNFTLKIRSTKLEDSAMYFCASSLKDTQYFGPGTRLTVL.

The CDR3 is CASSPRQGDRGTNEQFF. As DNA, the CDR3 is TGTGCCAGCTCACCCAGACAGGGGGACAGGGGAACCAATGAGCAGTTCTTC. V and J are TRBV18 and TRBJ2-1, with 10 nucleotides matching TRBD1. The CDR3 spans 17 residues. Germline values: CDR1 KGHSH, CDR2 LQKENI. J gave up 6 bases and V 3 bases, and 11 bases lay outside the gene matches.

This chain joins TRBV4-1 and TRBJ2-5, with TRBD2 matching 10 bases. The V gene end was trimmed by 8 bases and the J gene end by 1 base; junction bases not matched to a gene: 7. CDR1 MGHRA and CDR2 YSYEKL come from the germline V gene. This CDR3 has 15 amino acids. The CDR3 DNA reads as TGCGCCAGCCGCCTAGCGGGGGAGATCCAAGAGACCCAGTACTTC. It codes for CASRLAGEIQETQYF.

The J gene is TRBJ2-3, the V gene TRBV29-1, with 10 bases aligning to TRBD1. V was pared by 5 bases and J by 1 base, with 6 bases of the junction left unmatched. Germline CDR1 reads SQVTM; CDR2 reads ANQGSEA. The CDR3 sequence is 15 residues long. The CDR3 DNA reads TGCAGCGTTCCGACAGGGGGCATTGGCACAGATACGCAGTATTTT. Translating gives CSVPTGGIGTDTQYF.

V gene TRBV30 combines with J gene TRBJ2-2, with TRBD1 matching 8 bases. The CDR3 is 16 amino acids. J gave up 1 base and V 0 bases, and 4 bases lay outside the gene matches. Germline V gene data show CDR1 as GTSNPN and CDR2 as SVGIG (reference sequence). CDR3 nucleotides: TGTGCCTGGAGTGTACTCAGGGGGCGGAACACCGGGGAGCTGTTTTTT. Protein sequence: CAWSVLRGRNTGELFF.

The V and J genes are TRBV7-8 and TRBJ2-3; 8 bases agree with TRBD1. After removal of 1 base from V and 1 base from J, the junction contained 16 bases not matched to a gene. From germline, CDR1 is SGHVS and CDR2 FQNEAQ. The CDR3 consists of 20 residues. CDR3 nucleotide sequence: TGTGCCAGCAGCTTAGTTTGGGGAATCCCAGGGGGCGCAGGCACAGATACGCAGTATTTT. Translation: CASSLVWGIPGGAGTDTQYF.